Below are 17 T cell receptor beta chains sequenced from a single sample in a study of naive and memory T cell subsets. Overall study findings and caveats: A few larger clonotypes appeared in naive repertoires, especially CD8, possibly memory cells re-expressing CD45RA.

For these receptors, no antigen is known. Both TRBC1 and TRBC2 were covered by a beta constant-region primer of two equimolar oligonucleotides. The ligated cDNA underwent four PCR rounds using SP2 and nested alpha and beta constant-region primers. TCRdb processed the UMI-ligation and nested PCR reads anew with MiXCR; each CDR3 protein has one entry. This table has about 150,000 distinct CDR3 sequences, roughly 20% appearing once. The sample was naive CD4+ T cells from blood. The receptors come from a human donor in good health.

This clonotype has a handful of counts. The DNA for the CDR3 is TGCAGCGTACAGGGTAACTGGGAGACCCAGTACTTC. Protein: CSVQGNWETQYF. The chain links TRBV29-1 to TRBJ2-5; tentatively, D is TRBD1 (6 bases). Germline CDR1 and CDR2: SQVTM and ANQGSEA. This CDR3 spans 12 amino acids. V was trimmed by 6 bases and J by 5 bases, leaving 13 bases between them. Full variable domain (rest looked up from reference TRBV29-1 and TRBJ2-5): SAVISQKPSRDICQRGTSLTIQCQVDSQVTMMFWYRQQPGQSLTLIATANQGSEATYESGFVIDKFPISRPNLTFSTLTVSNMSPEDSSIYLCSVQGNWETQYFGPGTRLLVL.

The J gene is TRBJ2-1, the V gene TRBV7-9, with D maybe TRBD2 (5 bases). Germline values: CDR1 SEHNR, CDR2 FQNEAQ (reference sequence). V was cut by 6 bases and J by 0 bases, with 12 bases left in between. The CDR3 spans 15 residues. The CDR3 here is CASSSDYYSYNEQFF. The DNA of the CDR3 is TGTGCCAGCAGTTCAGACTACTACTCCTACAATGAGCAGTTCTTC.

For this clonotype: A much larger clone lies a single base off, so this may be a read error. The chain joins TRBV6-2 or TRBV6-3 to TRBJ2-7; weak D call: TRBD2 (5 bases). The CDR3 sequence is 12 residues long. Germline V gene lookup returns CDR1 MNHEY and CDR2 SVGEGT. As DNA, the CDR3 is TGTGACAGCAGTTACGAGCGGTACGAGCAGTACTTC. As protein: CDSSYERYEQYF.

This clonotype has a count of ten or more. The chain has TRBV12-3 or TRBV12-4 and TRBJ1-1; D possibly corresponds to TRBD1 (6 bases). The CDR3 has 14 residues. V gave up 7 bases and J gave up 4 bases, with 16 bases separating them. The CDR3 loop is CASTQDSLATEAFF. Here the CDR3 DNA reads TGTGCCAGCACCCAGGACAGCTTAGCCACTGAAGCTTTCTTT.

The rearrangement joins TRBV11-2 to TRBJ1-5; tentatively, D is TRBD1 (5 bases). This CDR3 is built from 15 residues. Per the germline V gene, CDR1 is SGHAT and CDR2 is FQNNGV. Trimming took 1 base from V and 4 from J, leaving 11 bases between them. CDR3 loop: CASSLVDSLNQPQHF. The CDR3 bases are TGTGCCAGCAGCTTAGTCGACAGTCTTAATCAGCCCCAGCATTTT.

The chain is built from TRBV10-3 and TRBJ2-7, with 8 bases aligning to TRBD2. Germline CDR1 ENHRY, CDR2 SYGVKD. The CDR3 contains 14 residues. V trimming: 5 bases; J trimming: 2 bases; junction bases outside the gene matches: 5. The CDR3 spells CAISRTSLTYEQYF. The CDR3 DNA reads TGTGCCATCAGTAGGACTAGCCTAACCTACGAGCAGTACTTC.

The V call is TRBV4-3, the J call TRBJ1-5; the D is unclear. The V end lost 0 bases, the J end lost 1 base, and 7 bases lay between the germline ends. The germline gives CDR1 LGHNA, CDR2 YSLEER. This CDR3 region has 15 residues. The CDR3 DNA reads TGCGCCAGCAGCCAAGATTCGGGGAGCAATCAGCCCCAGCATTTT. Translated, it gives CASSQDSGSNQPQHF.

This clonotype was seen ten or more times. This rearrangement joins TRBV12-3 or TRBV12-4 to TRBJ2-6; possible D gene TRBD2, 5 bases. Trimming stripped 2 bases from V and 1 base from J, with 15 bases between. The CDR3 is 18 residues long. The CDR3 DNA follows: TGTGCCAGCAGTTTAATTCGGGGAAAAATTTCTGGGGCCAACGTCCTGACTTTC. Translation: CASSLIRGKISGANVLTF.

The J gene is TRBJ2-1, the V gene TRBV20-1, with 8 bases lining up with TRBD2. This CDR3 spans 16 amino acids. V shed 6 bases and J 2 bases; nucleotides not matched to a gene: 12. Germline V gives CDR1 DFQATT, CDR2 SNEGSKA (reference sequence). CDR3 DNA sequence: TGCAGTGCCCCACGCCTGGCAGCGGGAGCCTACAATGAGCAGTTCTTC. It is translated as CSAPRLAAGAYNEQFF.

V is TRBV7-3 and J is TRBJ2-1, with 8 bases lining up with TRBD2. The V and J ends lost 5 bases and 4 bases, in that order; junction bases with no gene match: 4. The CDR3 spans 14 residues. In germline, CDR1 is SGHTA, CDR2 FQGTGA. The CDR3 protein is CASSRAGAYNEQFF. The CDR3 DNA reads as TGTGCCAGCAGCCGAGCGGGAGCTTACAATGAGCAGTTCTTC.

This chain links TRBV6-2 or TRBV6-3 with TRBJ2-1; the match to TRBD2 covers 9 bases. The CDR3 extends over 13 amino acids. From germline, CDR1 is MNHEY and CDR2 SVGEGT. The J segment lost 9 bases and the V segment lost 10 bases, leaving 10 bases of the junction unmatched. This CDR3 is CATRRLAGFEQFF. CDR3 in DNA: TGTGCCACCCGGCGGCTAGCGGGGTTTGAGCAGTTCTTC.

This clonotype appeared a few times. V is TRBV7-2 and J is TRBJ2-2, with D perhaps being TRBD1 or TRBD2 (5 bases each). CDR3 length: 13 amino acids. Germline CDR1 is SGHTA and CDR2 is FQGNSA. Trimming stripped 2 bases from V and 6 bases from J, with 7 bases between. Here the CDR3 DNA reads TGTGCCAGCAGCTTACAGGGAGCCGGGGAGCTGTTTTTT. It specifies CASSLQGAGELFF.

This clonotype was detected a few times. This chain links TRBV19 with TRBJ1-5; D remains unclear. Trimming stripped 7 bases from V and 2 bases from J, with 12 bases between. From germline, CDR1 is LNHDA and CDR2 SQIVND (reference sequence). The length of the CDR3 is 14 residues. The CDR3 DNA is TGTGCCAGTAACTCTCCAATTCGCAATCAGCCCCAGCATTTT. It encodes CASNSPIRNQPQHF.

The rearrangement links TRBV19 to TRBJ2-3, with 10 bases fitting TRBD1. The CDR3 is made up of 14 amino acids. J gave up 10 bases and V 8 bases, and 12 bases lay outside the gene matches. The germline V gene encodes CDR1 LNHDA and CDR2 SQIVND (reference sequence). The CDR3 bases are TGTGCCAGTTCACCGGGACAGGGGCCCCCTCCGCAGTATTTT. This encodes CASSPGQGPPPQYF.

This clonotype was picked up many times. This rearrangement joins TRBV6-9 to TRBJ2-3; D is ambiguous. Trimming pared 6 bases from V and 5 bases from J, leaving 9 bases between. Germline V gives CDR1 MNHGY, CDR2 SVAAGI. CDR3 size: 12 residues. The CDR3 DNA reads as TGTGCCAGCAGCGCAAACGTAGATACGCAGTATTTT. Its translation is CASSANVDTQYF.

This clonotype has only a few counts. The chain's CDR3 is CASSPMGDSGNTIYF. For the CDR3, the DNA is TGCGCCAGCAGCCCCATGGGTGACTCTGGAAACACCATATATTTT. The J gene is TRBJ1-3, the V gene TRBV5-1; no reliable D call. This CDR3 comprises 15 residues. Germline-derived CDR1 and CDR2 are SGHRS and YFSETQ. The V end was cut by 4 bases, the J end by 0 bases, with 11 bases between.

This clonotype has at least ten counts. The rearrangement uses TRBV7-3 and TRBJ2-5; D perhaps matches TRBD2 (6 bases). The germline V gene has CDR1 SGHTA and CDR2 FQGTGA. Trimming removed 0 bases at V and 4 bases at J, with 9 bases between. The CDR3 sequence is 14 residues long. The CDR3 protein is CASSLTGRTETQYF. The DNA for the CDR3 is TGTGCCAGCAGCTTAACAGGGAGGACAGAGACCCAGTACTTC.